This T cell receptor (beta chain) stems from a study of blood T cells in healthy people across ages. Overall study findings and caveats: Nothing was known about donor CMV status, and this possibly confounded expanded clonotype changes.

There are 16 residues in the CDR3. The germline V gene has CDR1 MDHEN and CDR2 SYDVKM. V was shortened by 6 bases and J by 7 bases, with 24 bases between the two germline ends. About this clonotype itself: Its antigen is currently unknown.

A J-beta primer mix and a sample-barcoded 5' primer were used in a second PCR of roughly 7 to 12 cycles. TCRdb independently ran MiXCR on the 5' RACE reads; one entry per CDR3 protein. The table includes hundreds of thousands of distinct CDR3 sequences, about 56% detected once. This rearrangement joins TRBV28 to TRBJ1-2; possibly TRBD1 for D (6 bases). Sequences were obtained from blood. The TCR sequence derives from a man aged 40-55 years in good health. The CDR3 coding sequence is TGTGCCAGCAGCCTTATAACCCAGGGGCCCCCCTTTGGCTACACCTTC. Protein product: CASSLITQGPPFGYTF.